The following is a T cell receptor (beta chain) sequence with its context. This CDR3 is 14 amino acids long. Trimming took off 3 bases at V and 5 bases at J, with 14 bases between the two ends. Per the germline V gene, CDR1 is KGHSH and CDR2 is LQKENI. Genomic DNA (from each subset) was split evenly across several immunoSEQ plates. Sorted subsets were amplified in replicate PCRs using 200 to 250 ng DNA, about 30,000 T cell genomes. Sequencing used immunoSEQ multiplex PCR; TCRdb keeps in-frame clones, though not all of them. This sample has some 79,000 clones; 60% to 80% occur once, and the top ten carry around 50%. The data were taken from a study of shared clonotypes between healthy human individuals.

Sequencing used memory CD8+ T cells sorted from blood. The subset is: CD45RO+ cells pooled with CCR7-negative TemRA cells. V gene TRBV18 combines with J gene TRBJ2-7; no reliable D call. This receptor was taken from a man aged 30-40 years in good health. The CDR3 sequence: CASSPGLLSDEQYF. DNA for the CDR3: TGTGCCAGCTCACCGGGTCTCCTAAGCGACGAGCAGTACTTC.